The present T cell receptor (beta chain) was sequenced within a study of blood T cell repertoires in COVID-19. Method: immunoSEQ multiplex PCR; TCRdb's copy keeps in-frame clones and lacks some. This sample yields fewer than 110,000 clones, of which around 89% are seen a single time; 6.8% belongs to the top ten. Germline-derived CDR1 and CDR2 are MNHEY and SMNVEV (reference sequence). V was pared by 5 bases and J by 7 bases, with 8 bases of the junction left unmatched. This CDR3 has 17 amino acids. This clone was seen just once. The TCR was taken from a man between 50 and 59 years old with active or convalescent COVID-19. This chain joins TRBV27 and TRBJ2-1; TRBD2 aligns across 16 bases. Sample: peripheral blood. The CDR3 is CASSSPGLAGGWNEQFF. In DNA, the CDR3 is TGTGCCAGCAGTAGCCCGGGACTAGCGGGAGGGTGGAATGAGCAGTTCTTC.